This T cell receptor beta chain was identified during a study of blood T cell repertoires in COVID-19. Study-level background: Samples of COVID-19 (acute and convalescent) were obtained from the United States, Italy and Spain. PBMCs, B-cell-depleted T cells, or T cells were the source of the cDNA or gDNA that made up the material.

CDR1 MNHNY and CDR2 SVGAGI come from the germline V gene (reference sequence). The V and J ends lost 5 bases and 6 bases, in that order; junction bases with no gene match: 2. The CDR3 covers 14 residues. In the authors' workflow: Estimation of nucleated cell counts relied on the amplification of reference gene primers. The method was immunoSEQ multiplex PCR; TCRdb's version includes in-frame clones alone and lacks a portion of them. Clonal size and the V and J genes are those of that table, whereas D and trimming came from the DNA. The sample records under 200,000 clones, roughly 90% being singletons.

The gene calls are TRBV6-6 and TRBJ1-6; 9 bases agree with TRBD1. Sequenced input: peripheral blood. This receptor was identified in a man aged 18 to 30 with acute or convalescent COVID-19. The CDR3 DNA follows: TGTGCCAGCAGTCTGACAGGGGGTAATTCACCCCTCCACTTT. This encodes CASSLTGGNSPLHF.